This T cell receptor (beta chain) was captured by sequencing in a study of shared clonotypes between healthy human individuals. Repertoires were generated with immunoSEQ multiplex PCR, while TCRdb's copy carries only in-frame clones and drops some. The table lists 650,000 to 800,000 clones, over 55% of them singletons. On this clone: Its cognate antigen is unknown.

Study-wide results and limits: With a handful of donors compared, about 5% of naive CD4 clonotypes were shared.

Trimming took 4 bases from V and 4 from J, leaving 16 bases between them. CDR3 size: 15 residues. Germline-derived CDR1 and CDR2 are LNHNV and YYDKDF (reference sequence). The sequenced material came from memory CD4+ T cells sorted from blood. Subset here: CD45RA-negative fraction. The genes are TRBV15 and TRBJ1-2; a possible D gene is TRBD1 (6 bases). The sequence came from a woman in her thirties in good health. The CDR3 sequence: CATSTDLQGLYGYTF. The CDR3 nucleotides are TGTGCCACCAGCACAGACCTACAGGGCCTCTATGGCTACACCTTC.